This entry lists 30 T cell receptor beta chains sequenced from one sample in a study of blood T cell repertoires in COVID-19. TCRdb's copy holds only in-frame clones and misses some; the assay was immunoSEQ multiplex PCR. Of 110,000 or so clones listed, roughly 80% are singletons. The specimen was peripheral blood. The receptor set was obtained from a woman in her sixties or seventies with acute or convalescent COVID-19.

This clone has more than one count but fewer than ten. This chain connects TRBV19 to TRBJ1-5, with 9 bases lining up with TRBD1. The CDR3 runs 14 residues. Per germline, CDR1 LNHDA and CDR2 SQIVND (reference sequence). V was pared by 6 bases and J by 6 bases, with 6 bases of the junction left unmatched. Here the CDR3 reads CASRGQGILQPQHF. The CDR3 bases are TGTGCCAGTAGGGGACAGGGAATCCTTCAGCCCCAGCATTTT.

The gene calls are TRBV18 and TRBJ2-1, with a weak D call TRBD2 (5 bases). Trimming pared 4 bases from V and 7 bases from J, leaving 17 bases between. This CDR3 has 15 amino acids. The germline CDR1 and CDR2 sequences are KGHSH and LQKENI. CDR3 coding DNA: TGTGCCAGCTCACTATCGTCGGGGAAGATAAATGAGCAGTTCTTC. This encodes CASSLSSGKINEQFF.

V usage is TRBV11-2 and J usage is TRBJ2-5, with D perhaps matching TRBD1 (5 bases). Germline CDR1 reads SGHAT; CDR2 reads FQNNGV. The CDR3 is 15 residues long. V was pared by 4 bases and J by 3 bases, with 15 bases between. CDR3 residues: CASSSNLGVEETQYF. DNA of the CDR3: TGTGCCAGCAGCTCCAATTTAGGGGTAGAAGAGACCCAGTACTTC.

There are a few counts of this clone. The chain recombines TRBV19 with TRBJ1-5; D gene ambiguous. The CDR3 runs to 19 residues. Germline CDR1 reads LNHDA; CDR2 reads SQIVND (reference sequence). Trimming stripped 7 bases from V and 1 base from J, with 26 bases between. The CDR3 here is CASKATGTKGGRSNQPQHF. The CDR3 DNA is TGTGCCAGTAAAGCAACGGGTACCAAGGGAGGACGAAGCAATCAGCCCCAGCATTTT.

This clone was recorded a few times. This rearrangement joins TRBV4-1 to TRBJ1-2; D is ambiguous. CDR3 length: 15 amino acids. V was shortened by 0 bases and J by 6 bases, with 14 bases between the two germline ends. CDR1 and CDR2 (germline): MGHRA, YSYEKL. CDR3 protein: CASSQDRGGFNGYTF. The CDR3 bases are TGCGCCAGCAGCCAAGATCGTGGAGGGTTCAATGGCTACACCTTC.

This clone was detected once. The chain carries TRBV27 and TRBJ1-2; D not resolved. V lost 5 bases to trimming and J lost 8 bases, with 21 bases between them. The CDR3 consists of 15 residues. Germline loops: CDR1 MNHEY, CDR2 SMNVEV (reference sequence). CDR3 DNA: TGTGCCAGCAGTCCACGGTCCCGAATCTCGGGAGGCTACACCTTC. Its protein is CASSPRSRISGGYTF.

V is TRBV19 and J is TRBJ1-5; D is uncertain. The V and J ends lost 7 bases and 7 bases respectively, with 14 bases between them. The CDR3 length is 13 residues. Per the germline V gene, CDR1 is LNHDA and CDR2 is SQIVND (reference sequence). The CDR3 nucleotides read TGTGCCAGTAAGAGGGCAGGATACCAGCCCCAGCATTTT. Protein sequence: CASKRAGYQPQHF.

The CDR3 DNA reads as TGCGCCAGCAGCGTAAAGACAGGGTTCGGTGAGCAGTTCTTC. It translates to CASSVKTGFGEQFF. The chain joins TRBV5-1 to TRBJ2-1; 7 nucleotides agree with TRBD1. Trimming at V came to 4 bases and at J to 9 bases, leaving 10 bases not matched to a gene. CDR1 is SGHRS, CDR2 YFSETQ, per germline. The CDR3 spans 14 residues.

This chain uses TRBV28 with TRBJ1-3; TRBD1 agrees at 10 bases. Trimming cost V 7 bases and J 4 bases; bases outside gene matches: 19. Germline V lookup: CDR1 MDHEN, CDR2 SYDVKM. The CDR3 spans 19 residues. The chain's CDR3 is CASNVAGTGVSGVGNTIYF. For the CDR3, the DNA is TGTGCCAGCAATGTAGCTGGGACAGGGGTCTCAGGAGTGGGAAACACCATATATTTT.

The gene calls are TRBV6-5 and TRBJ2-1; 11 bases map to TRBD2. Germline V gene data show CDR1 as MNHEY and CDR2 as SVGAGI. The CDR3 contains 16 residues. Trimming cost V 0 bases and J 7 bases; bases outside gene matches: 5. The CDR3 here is CASSYSLASGGNEQFF. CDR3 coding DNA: TGTGCCAGCAGTTACTCGTTGGCTAGCGGGGGGAATGAGCAGTTCTTC.

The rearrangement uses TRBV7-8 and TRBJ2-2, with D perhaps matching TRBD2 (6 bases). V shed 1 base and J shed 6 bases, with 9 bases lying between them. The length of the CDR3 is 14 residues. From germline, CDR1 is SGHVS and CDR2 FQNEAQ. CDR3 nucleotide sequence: TGTGCCAGCAGCTTAGTGGGGGGTCCCGGGGAGCTGTTTTTT. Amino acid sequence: CASSLVGGPGELFF. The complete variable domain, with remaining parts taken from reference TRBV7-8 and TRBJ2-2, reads GAGVSQSPRYKVAKRGQDVALRCDPISGHVSLFWYQQALGQGPEFLTYFQNEAQLDKSGLPSDRFFAERPEGSVSTLKIQRTQQEDSAVYLCASSLVGGPGELFFGEGSRLTVL.

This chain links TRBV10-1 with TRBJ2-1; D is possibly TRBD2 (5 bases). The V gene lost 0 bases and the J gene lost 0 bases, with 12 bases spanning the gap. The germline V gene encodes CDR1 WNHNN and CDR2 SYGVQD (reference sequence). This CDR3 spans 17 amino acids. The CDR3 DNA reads TGCGCCAGCAGTGAGTCAATTAGCGTAGCCTCCTACAATGAGCAGTTCTTC. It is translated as CASSESISVASYNEQFF.

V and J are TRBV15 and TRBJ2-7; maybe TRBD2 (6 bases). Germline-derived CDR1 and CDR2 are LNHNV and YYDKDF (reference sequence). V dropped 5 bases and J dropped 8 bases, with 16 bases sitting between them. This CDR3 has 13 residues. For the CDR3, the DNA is TGTGCCACCAGCTTCGGACGGGGGTGGAAGCAGTACTTC. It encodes CATSFGRGWKQYF.

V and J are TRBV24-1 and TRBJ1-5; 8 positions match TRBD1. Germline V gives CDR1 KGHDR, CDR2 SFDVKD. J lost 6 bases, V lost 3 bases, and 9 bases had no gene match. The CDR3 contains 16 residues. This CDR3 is CATSDPGQGAAQPQHF. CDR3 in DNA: TGTGCCACCAGTGATCCAGGACAGGGTGCGGCTCAGCCCCAGCATTTT.

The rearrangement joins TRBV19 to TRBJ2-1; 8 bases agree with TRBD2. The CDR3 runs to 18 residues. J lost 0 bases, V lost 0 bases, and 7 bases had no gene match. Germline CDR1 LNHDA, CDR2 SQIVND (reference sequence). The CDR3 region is CASSIDGRDSFSYNEQFF. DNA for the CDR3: TGTGCCAGTAGTATAGACGGGAGGGACTCCTTCTCCTACAATGAGCAGTTCTTC.

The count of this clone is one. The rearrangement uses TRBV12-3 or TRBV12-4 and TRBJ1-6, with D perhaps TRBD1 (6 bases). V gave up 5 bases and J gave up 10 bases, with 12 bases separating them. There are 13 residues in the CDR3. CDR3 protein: CASSLTGSSPLHF. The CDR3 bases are TGTGCCAGCAGTCTAACAGGGTCGTCACCCCTCCACTTT.

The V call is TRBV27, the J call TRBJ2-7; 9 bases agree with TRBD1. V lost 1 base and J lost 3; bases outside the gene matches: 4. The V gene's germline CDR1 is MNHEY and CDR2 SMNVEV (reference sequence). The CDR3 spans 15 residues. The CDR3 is CASSLFGTGIYEQYF. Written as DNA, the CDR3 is TGTGCCAGCAGTTTATTTGGGACAGGGATCTACGAGCAGTACTTC.

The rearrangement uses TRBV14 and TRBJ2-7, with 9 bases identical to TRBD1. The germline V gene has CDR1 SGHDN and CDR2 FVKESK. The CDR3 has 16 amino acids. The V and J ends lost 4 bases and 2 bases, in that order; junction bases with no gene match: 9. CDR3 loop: CASSPYLGTGPYEQYF. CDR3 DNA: TGTGCCAGCAGCCCTTACCTCGGGACAGGGCCCTACGAGCAGTACTTC.

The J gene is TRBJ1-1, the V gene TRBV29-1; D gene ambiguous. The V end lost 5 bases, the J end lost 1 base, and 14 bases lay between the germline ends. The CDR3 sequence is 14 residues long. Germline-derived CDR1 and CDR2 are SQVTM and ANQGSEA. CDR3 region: CSVLTSIANTEAFF. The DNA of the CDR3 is TGCAGCGTTCTTACAAGTATTGCGAACACTGAAGCTTTCTTT.

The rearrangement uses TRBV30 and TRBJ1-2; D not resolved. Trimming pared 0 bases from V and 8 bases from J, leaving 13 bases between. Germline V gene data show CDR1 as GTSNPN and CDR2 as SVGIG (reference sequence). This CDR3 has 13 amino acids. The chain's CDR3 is CAWSVQLESGYTF. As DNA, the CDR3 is TGTGCCTGGAGTGTACAGCTCGAATCCGGCTACACCTTC. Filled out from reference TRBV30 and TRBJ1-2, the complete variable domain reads SQTIHQWPATLVQPVGSPLSLECTVEGTSNPNLYWYRQAAGRGLQLLFYSVGIGQISSEVPQNLSASRPQDRQFILSSKKLLLSDSGFYLCAWSVQLESGYTFGSGTRLTVV.

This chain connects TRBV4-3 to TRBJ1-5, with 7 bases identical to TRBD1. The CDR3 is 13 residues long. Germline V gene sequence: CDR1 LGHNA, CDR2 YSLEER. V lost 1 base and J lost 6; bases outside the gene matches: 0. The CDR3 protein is CASSQGQGQPQHF. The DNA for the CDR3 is TGCGCCAGCAGCCAAGGACAGGGTCAGCCCCAGCATTTT.

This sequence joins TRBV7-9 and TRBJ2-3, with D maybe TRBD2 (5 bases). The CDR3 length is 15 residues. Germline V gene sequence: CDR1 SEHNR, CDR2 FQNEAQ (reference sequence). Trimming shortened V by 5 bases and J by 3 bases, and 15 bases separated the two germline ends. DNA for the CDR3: TGTGCCAGCAGCCTCCGGGGATGGCCGACAGATACGCAGTATTTT. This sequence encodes CASSLRGWPTDTQYF.

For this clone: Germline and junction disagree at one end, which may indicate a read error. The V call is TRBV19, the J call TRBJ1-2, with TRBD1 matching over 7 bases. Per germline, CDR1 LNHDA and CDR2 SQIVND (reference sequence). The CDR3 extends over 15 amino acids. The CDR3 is CASSILTGNNNGYTF. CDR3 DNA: TGTGCCAGTAGTATCCTGACAGGGAATAACAATGGCTACACCTTC.

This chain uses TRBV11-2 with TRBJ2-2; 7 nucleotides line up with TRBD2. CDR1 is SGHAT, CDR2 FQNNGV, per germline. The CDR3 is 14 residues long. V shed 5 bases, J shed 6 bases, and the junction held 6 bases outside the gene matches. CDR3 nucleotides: TGTGCCAGCAGCCGGGACTACTCATCCGGGGAGCTGTTTTTT. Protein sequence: CASSRDYSSGELFF. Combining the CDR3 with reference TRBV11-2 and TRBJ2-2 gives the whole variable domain EAGVAQSPRYKIIEKRQSVAFWCNPISGHATLYWYQQILGQGPKLLIQFQNNGVVDDSQLPKDRFSAERLKGVDSTLKIQPAKLEDSAVYLCASSRDYSSGELFFGEGSRLTVL.

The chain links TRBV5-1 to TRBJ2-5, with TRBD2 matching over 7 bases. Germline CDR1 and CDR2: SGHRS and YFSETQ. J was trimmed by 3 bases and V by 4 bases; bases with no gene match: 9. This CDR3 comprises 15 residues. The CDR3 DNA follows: TGCGCCAGCAGCCCCGGGGGGATAGGGGAAGAGACCCAGTACTTC. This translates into CASSPGGIGEETQYF.

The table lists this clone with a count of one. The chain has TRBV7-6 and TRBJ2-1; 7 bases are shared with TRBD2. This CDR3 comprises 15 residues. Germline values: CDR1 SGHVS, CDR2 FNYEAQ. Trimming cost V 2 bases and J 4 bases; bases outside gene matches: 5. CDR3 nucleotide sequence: TGTGCCAGCAGCTTATCTCGGGGGGAATACAATGAGCAGTTCTTC. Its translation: CASSLSRGEYNEQFF.

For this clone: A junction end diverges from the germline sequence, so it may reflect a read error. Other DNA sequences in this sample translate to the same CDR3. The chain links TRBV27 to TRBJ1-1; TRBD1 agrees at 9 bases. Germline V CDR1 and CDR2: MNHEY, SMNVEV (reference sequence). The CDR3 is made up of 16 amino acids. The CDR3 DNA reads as TGCGCCAGCAGTTTATTTAGGACAGGGGTCGGCACTGAAGCTTTCTTT. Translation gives CASSLFRTGVGTEAFF.

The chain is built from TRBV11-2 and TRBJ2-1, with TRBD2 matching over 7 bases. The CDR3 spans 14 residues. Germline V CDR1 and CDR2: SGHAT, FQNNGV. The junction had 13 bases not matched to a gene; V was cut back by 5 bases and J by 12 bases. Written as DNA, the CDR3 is TGTGCCAGCAGCAACCGGGAGGCCCTCGATAGGCAGTTCTTC. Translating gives CASSNREALDRQFF.

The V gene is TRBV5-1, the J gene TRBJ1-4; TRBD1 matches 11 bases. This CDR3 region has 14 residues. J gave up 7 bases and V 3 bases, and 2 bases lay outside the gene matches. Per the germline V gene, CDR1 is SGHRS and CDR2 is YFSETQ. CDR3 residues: CASSSGQGVEKLFF. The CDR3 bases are TGCGCCAGCAGCTCGGGACAGGGGGTTGAAAAACTGTTTTTT.

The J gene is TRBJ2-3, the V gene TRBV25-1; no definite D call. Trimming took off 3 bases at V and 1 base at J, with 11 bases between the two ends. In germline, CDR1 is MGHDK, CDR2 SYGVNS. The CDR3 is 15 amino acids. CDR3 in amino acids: CASSDPLLGTDTQYF. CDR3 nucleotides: TGTGCCAGCAGTGACCCTCTTCTAGGCACAGATACGCAGTATTTT.